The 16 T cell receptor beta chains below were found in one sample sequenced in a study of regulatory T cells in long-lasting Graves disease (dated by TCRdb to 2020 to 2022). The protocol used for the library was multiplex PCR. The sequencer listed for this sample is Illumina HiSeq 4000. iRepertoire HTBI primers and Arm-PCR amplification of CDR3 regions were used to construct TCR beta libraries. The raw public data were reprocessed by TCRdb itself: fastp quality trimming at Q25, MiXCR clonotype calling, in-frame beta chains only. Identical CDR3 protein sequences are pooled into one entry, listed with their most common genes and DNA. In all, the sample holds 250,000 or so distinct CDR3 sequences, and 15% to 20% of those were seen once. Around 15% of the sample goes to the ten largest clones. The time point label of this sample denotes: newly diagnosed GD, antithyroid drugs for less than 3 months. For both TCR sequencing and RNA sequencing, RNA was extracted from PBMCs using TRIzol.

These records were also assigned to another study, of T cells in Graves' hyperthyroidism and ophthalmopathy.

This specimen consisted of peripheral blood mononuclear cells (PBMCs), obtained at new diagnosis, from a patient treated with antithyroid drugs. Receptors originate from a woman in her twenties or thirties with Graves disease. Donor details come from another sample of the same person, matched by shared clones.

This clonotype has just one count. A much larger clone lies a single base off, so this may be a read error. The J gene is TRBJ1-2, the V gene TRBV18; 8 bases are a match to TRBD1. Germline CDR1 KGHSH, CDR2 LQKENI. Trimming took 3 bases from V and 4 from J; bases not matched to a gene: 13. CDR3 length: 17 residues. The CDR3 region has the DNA TGTGCCAGCTCACCGCGGGGACAGGCCTTTGGGGGCTATGGCTACACCTTC. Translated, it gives CASSPRGQAFGGYGYTF.

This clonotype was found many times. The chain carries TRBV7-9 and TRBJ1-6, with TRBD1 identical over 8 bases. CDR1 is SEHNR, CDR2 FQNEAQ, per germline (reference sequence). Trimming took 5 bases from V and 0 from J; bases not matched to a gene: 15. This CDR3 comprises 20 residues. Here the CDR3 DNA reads TGTGCCAGCAGCCCGATCGGGACAGGACTACCGAGCTCCTATAATTCACCCCTCCACTTT. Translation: CASSPIGTGLPSSYNSPLHF.

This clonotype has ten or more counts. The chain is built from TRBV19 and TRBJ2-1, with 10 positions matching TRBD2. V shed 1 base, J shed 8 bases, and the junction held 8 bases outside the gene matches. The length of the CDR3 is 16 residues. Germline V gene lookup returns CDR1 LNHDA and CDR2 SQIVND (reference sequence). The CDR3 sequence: CASSIVERGGRDEQFF. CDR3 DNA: TGTGCCAGTAGTATAGTTGAGCGGGGGGGCCGTGATGAGCAGTTCTTC.

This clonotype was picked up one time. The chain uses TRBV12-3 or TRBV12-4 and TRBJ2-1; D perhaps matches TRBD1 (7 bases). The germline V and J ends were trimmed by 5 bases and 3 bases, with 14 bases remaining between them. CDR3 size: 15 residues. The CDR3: CASSLRGVNYNEQFF. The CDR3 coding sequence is TGTGCCAGCAGTCTCAGGGGGGTGAACTACAATGAGCAGTTCTTC.

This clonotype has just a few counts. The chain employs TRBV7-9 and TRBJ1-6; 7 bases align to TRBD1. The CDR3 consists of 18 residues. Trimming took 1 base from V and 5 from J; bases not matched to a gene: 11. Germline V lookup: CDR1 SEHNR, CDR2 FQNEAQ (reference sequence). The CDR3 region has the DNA TGTGCCAGCAGCTTAGGGACCGAACCGGGACAGAATAATTCACCCCTCCACTTT. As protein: CASSLGTEPGQNNSPLHF.

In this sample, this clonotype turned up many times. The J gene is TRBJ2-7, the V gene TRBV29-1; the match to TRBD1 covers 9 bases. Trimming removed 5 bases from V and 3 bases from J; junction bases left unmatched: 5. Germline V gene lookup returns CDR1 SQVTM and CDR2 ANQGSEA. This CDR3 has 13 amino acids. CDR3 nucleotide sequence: TGCAGCGTTAGAAGACAGGGGGTCTACGAGCAGTACTTC. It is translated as CSVRRQGVYEQYF.

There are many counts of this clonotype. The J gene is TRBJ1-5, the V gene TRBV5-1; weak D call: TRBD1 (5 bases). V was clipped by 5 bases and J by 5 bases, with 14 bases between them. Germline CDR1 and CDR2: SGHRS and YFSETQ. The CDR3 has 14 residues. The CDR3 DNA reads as TGCGCCAGCAGTCCTAGGGGAATGGATCAGCCCCAGCATTTT. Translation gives CASSPRGMDQPQHF.

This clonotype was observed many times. CDR3 sequence (DNA): TGCAGTGTCTTGGTTTCCTCTGGAAACACCATATATTTT. This translates into CSVLVSSGNTIYF. V and J are TRBV20-1 and TRBJ1-3; D gene unclear. Germline lookup yields CDR1 DFQATT and CDR2 SNEGSKA (reference sequence). Trimming removed 7 bases from V and 0 bases from J, with 10 bases in between. The length of the CDR3 is 13 residues.

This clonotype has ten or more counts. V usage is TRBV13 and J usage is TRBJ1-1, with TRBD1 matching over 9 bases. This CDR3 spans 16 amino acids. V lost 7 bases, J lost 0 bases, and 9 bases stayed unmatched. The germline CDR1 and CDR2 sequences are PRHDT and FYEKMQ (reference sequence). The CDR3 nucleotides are TGTGCCAGCACCACCGGGACAGGGAGTTTGAACACTGAAGCTTTCTTT. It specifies CASTTGTGSLNTEAFF.

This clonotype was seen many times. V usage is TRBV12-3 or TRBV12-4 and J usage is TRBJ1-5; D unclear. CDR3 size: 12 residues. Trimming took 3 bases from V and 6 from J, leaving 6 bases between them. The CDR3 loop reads CASSFQVQPQHF. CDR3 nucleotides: TGTGCCAGCAGTTTTCAGGTTCAGCCCCAGCATTTT.

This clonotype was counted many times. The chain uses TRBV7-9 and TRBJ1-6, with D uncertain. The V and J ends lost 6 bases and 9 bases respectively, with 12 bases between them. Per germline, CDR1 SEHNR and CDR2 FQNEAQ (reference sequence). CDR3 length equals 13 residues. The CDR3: CASSPDSGSPLHF. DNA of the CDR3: TGTGCCAGCAGTCCGGATAGTGGTTCACCCCTCCACTTT.

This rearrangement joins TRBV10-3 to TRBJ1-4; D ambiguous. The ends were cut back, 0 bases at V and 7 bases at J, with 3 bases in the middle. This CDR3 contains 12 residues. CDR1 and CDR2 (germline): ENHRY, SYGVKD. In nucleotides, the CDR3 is TGTGCCATCAGTGAGTCGGGTGAAAAACTGTTTTTT. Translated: CAISESGEKLFF.

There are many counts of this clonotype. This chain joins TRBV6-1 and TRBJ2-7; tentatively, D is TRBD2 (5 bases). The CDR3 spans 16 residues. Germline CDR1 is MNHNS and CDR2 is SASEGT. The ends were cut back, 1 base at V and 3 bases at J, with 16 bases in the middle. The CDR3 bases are TGTGCCAGCAGTGAAGATTGGCGGGTGGTCGACTACGAGCAGTACTTC. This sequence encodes CASSEDWRVVDYEQYF.

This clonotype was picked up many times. The CDR3 region has the DNA TGCGCCAGCAGCTTCAATCAGGGGAACACTGAAGCTTTCTTT. Encoded protein: CASSFNQGNTEAFF. This chain joins TRBV5-1 and TRBJ1-1, with D possibly being TRBD1 (5 bases). This CDR3 has 14 residues. The germline gives CDR1 SGHRS, CDR2 YFSETQ. Trimming stripped 2 bases from V and 1 base from J, with 9 bases between. Using reference TRBV5-1 and TRBJ1-1 for the parts outside the CDR3, the full variable domain is KAGVTQTPRYLIKTRGQQVTLSCSPISGHRSVSWYQQTPGQGLQFLFEYFSETQRNKGNFPGRFSGRQFSNSRSEMNVSTLELGDSALYLCASSFNQGNTEAFFGQGTRLTVV.

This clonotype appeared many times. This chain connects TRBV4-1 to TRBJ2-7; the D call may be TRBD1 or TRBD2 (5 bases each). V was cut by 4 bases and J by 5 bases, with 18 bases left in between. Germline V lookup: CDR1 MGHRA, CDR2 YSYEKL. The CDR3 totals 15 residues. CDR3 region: CASSRPVTRGNEQYF. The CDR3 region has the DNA TGCGCCAGCAGCCGCCCCGTAACTAGGGGAAACGAGCAGTACTTC.

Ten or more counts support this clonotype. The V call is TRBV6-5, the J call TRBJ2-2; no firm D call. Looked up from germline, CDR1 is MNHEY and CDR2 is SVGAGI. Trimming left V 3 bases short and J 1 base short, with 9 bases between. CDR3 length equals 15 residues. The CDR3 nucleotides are TGTGCCAGCAGTTATCCCGGTCTGAACACCGGGGAGCTGTTTTTT. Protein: CASSYPGLNTGELFF.